This T cell receptor beta chain was sequenced during a study of shared clonotypes between healthy human individuals. Cells designated naive CD8 were CD45RO-negative and were positively selected for CCR7, with terminally differentiated effector memory CD45RA+ cells excluded. The donor cohort consisted entirely of Caucasian adults residing in Nashville, Tennessee. This CDR3 contains 12 residues. Germline V gene sequence: CDR1 SGHTA, CDR2 FQGTGA. V was cut by 3 bases and J by 10 bases, with 10 bases left in between. Study-wide results and caveats: Generation of non-shared clonotypes was less probable than generation of clonotypes shared by all four donors. Incomplete sequencing of sorted subsets was indicated by rarefaction despite large depth.

Sequencing was performed with immunoSEQ multiplex PCR; in TCRdb, only in-frame clones are kept and a portion is missing. The sample has 1.5 million to 2.5 million clones, approximately 94% seen once. Concerning this clone itself: The antigen remains undetermined.

Material: naive CD8+ T cells sorted from blood. The gene calls are TRBV7-3 and TRBJ2-1, with D perhaps given as TRBD1 or TRBD2 (5 bases each). The source of this sequence is a man between 18 and 35 years old in good health. CDR3 amino acids: CASSFGGDEQFF. The CDR3 coding sequence is TGTGCCAGCAGCTTTGGGGGTGACGAGCAGTTCTTC.